Below, 18 T cell receptor beta chains from the same sample are listed, as sequenced in a study of shared clonotypes between healthy human individuals. The table came from immunoSEQ multiplex PCR; TCRdb's copy has only in-frame clones and leaves some out. The table shows some 980,000 clones, with over 60% occurring only once. Sequencing was carried out using memory CD4+ T cells sorted from blood. Subset in this sample: CD45RA-negative fraction. The receptors were sampled from a young man in good health.

This rearrangement joins TRBV5-1 to TRBJ2-7, with 9 bases matching TRBD1. V lost 4 bases and J lost 4; bases outside the gene matches: 12. The germline V gene encodes CDR1 SGHRS and CDR2 YFSETQ. This CDR3 is 16 amino acids long. CDR3 bases: TGCGCCAGCAGCGCCGGACAGGGGTCTATAGGGTACGAGCAGTACTTC. Translation gives CASSAGQGSIGYEQYF.

The rearrangement links TRBV11-2 to TRBJ2-3; 10 bases map to TRBD2. With V trimmed by 5 bases and J by 2 bases, 7 bases remained unmatched. The germline CDR1 and CDR2 sequences are SGHAT and FQNNGV. The CDR3 runs 16 residues. The CDR3 DNA reads TGTGCCAGCAGCCCCGCCAGCGGGGGGGTCACAGATACGCAGTATTTT. Amino acids: CASSPASGGVTDTQYF.

This clone showed up many times. The genes are TRBV27 and TRBJ2-1; D is perhaps TRBD2 (5 bases). Trimming removed 2 bases at V and 6 bases at J, with 14 bases between. Germline V gene data show CDR1 as MNHEY and CDR2 as SMNVEV (reference sequence). The length of the CDR3 is 15 residues. CDR3 sequence: CASSLDQTAGNEQFF. In DNA, the CDR3 is TGTGCCAGCAGTTTAGACCAGACCGCGGGCAATGAGCAGTTCTTC.

This clone was detected only once. In DNA, the CDR3 is TGTGCCAGCAGCGTAGTAGAGTCTACGCAGTATTTT. Its translation: CASSVVESTQYF. V and J are TRBV9 and TRBJ2-3; no firm D call. CDR1 SGDLS and CDR2 YYNGEE come from the germline V gene. This CDR3 comprises 12 residues. V lost 0 bases and J lost 8, with 7 bases in between.

This clone appeared once. The J gene is TRBJ1-1, the V gene TRBV18, with 8 bases that match TRBD1. The CDR3 has 15 residues. V gave up 3 bases and J gave up 3 bases; unmatched junction bases: 6. Germline loops: CDR1 KGHSH, CDR2 LQKENI. The CDR3 coding sequence is TGTGCCAGCTCACCGATGCAGGGGGCGGACACTGAAGCTTTCTTT. This translates into CASSPMQGADTEAFF.

J is TRBJ1-4 and V is TRBV7-2; no firm D call. CDR3 size: 14 residues. V shed 3 bases and J shed 4 bases, with 9 bases lying between them. Germline V gene sequence: CDR1 SGHTA, CDR2 FQGNSA. The CDR3 loop reads CASSFVSRNEKLFF. As DNA, the CDR3 is TGTGCCAGCAGCTTCGTATCACGTAATGAAAAACTGTTTTTT.

J is TRBJ2-2 and V is TRBV6-1; D might be TRBD1 (5 bases). The CDR3 covers 18 residues. Trimming stripped 4 bases from V and 1 base from J, with 19 bases between. Germline values: CDR1 MNHNS, CDR2 SASEGT. This chain's CDR3 is CASSGTRQRVGNTGELFF. CDR3 coding DNA: TGTGCCAGCAGTGGAACCCGACAGAGAGTTGGGAACACCGGGGAGCTGTTTTTT.

This clone showed up just once. The chain is built from TRBV28 and TRBJ2-3; D is uncertain. Trimming left V 4 bases short and J 6 bases short, with 11 bases between. This CDR3 contains 13 residues. The germline V gene encodes CDR1 MDHEN and CDR2 SYDVKM. CDR3 region: CASSSRLPDTQYF. CDR3 DNA sequence: TGTGCCAGCAGTTCCCGACTTCCGGATACGCAGTATTTT.

This clone was observed once. CDR3 DNA sequence: TGTGCCAGCGACAGGGCTTCTTATGGCTACACCTTC. Translated: CASDRASYGYTF. The genes are TRBV7-2 and TRBJ1-2, with 7 positions matching TRBD1. The V gene end was trimmed by 8 bases and the J gene end by 5 bases; junction bases not matched to a gene: 5. The CDR3 has 12 residues. Germline CDR1 is SGHTA and CDR2 is FQGNSA.

The chain uses TRBV6-6 and TRBJ2-7, with TRBD2 as a possible D gene (6 bases). Germline V lookup: CDR1 MNHNY, CDR2 SVGAGI (reference sequence). This CDR3 has 15 amino acids. V lost 8 bases to trimming and J lost 2 bases, with 19 bases between them. This CDR3 reads CASSLEAEGPYEQYF. The CDR3, as DNA: TGTGCCAGCTCCCTGGAAGCGGAGGGCCCCTACGAGCAGTACTTC.

The chain recombines TRBV9 with TRBJ1-2; 7 nucleotides match TRBD1. CDR3 size: 14 residues. Germline CDR1 is SGDLS and CDR2 is YYNGEE. Trimming took 3 bases from V and 1 from J; bases not matched to a gene: 3. The CDR3 sequence: CASSGTGGNYGYTF. CDR3 sequence (DNA): TGTGCCAGCAGCGGGACAGGAGGTAACTATGGCTACACCTTC.

The rearrangement uses TRBV25-1 and TRBJ1-2; TRBD1 matches 8 bases. Germline V CDR1 and CDR2: MGHDK, SYGVNS. This CDR3 region has 14 residues. V trimming: 8 bases; J trimming: 4 bases; junction bases outside the gene matches: 9. CDR3 DNA sequence: TGTGCCAGCGGAGAGGGTGACAGGGGCTATGGCTACACCTTC. Translating it yields CASGEGDRGYGYTF.

This rearrangement joins TRBV2 to TRBJ1-1, with TRBD1 identical over 9 bases. Germline CDR1 reads SNHLY; CDR2 reads FYNNEI. This CDR3 region has 14 residues. Trimming cost V 6 bases and J 5 bases; bases outside gene matches: 7. The CDR3 bases are TGTGCCAGCAGCCCACAGGGGGCATTGACTGAAGCTTTCTTT. Encoded protein: CASSPQGALTEAFF.

J is TRBJ1-2 and V is TRBV28, with D perhaps TRBD1 (5 bases). V gave up 8 bases and J gave up 3 bases, with 16 bases separating them. The CDR3 has 14 amino acids. Looked up from germline, CDR1 is MDHEN and CDR2 is SYDVKM. CDR3 sequence: CASGTGEPYYGYTF. The CDR3 nucleotides are TGTGCCAGCGGTACAGGAGAACCTTACTATGGCTACACCTTC.

This chain's CDR3 is CASSWGPGGDEQYF. CDR3 in DNA: TGCGCCAGCAGCTGGGGACCAGGGGGCGACGAGCAGTACTTC. This chain uses TRBV5-1 with TRBJ2-7; TRBD1 agrees at 8 bases. CDR1 and CDR2 (germline): SGHRS, YFSETQ. The V and J ends lost 3 bases and 5 bases, in that order; junction bases with no gene match: 7. The CDR3 length is 14 residues. Supplemented by reference TRBV5-1 and TRBJ2-7, the full variable domain reads KAGVTQTPRYLIKTRGQQVTLSCSPISGHRSVSWYQQTPGQGLQFLFEYFSETQRNKGNFPGRFSGRQFSNSRSEMNVSTLELGDSALYLCASSWGPGGDEQYFGPGTRLTVT.

This clone was found a few times. Other DNA sequences of this sample code for an identical CDR3. The gene calls are TRBV5-1 and TRBJ1-6; D is ambiguous. Trimming took off 2 bases at V and 5 bases at J, with 8 bases between the two ends. The germline V gene has CDR1 SGHRS and CDR2 YFSETQ. The CDR3 has 14 residues. CDR3 nucleotide sequence: TGCGCCAGCAGCTTAGGCGGGGATAATTCACCCCTCCACTTT. Translation gives CASSLGGDNSPLHF.

The genes are TRBV9 and TRBJ1-2; D is uncertain. CDR1 and CDR2 (germline): SGDLS, YYNGEE. The CDR3 length is 12 residues. V lost 5 bases to trimming and J lost 7 bases, with 12 bases between them. The CDR3, as DNA: TGTGCCAGCAGGGGAGACGTATTTGGCTACACCTTC. This gives the protein CASRGDVFGYTF. Together with reference TRBV9 and TRBJ1-2, the CDR3 gives the full variable domain: DSGVTQTPKHLITATGQRVTLRCSPRSGDLSVYWYQQSLDQGLQFLIQYYNGEERAKGNILERFSAQQFPDLHSELNLSSLELGDSALYFCASRGDVFGYTFGSGTRLTVV.

The genes are TRBV5-1 and TRBJ2-5, with 11 nucleotides matching TRBD2. Germline lookup yields CDR1 SGHRS and CDR2 YFSETQ. V lost 4 bases and J lost 5; bases outside the gene matches: 13. The CDR3 runs 17 residues. The CDR3 DNA is TGCGCCAGCAGCCACCGGGAAGGGACTAGCGGCGGGGAGACCCAGTACTTC. This encodes CASSHREGTSGGETQYF.